The source of this T cell receptor (beta chain) is a study of cytomegalovirus exposure and HLA in healthy donors (dated by TCRdb to the late 2010s). In the study overall: In an earlier analysis of some 550 of the donors, 276 Gb of sequence data and approximately 100 million unique TCR beta sequences from 150 million to 200 million T cells were reported. The aim of the study was to test whether cataloging public T cell receptors could identify signatures of past pathogen exposure. Along with the roughly 710-subject first cohort, a separate validation cohort of roughly 110 different subjects was used. To decide whether each TCR beta V gene segment behaved as functional or pseudogenic, an earlier analysis of fewer than 750 of the donors relied on high-throughput TCR beta sequencing. Several DR-DQ haplotypes were handled as single units for association and clustering because linkage in the cohort was strong. A later genetic analysis took genome-wide SNP genotypes for about three fifths of the 666 donors and used that subset as a discovery cohort. The number of typed donors differed by locus: roughly 620-630 for A, B, C, DRB1 and DQB1; roughly 510 for DQA1; 606 for DPA1; and about 450 for DPB1. About 300 gigabases of sequencing data and around 80 million unique TCR sequences made up an early release that covered nearly 650 HLA-typed donors. Across 300 to 400 genotyped donors of the cohort, an average of about 250,000 unique TCR beta nucleotide sequences per donor were sequenced, and around 20% of those sequences were non-productive. Rather than drawing on any new phenotypic data, the later analysis identified candidate immune exposures from TCR beta sequences and the way those sequences occurred across donors. The genetic ancestry cluster associated with self-reported Caucasian donors included 70% to 85% of the 398 genotyped donors. Donor age, sex, ethnicity and CMV serostatus were compiled together with the repertoire data. Both class I and class II loci were covered by HLA typing, at four-digit resolution. Using immunosequencing, the study profiled T cell repertoires from 550 to 750 subjects and related those repertoires to cytomegalovirus serostatus. The study combined high-throughput TCR immunosequencing, statistical association of individual TCRs with disease status, and machine learning to predict cytomegalovirus infection status. To study patterns of TCR occurrence, a later analysis re-analyzed previously published TCR beta repertoires from 666 donors and added high-resolution HLA genotyping. All discovery cohort repertoires had been generated using a single sequencing platform.

Receptors were amplified or captured by the immunoSEQ multiplex PCR assay. For the multiplex PCR, a mixture combining 60 forward primers for TCR Vbeta segments and 13 reverse primers for TCR Jbeta segments was used. The CDR3 region of rearranged TCR beta genes was amplified from genomic DNA by a multiplex PCR assay. Amplified TCR beta libraries were sequenced as 87-base-pair reads on the Illumina HiSeq System. The published analysis was carried out like this. A later analysis counted 65 million to 90 million unique TCR beta chains across the 650 to 800 repertoires, and 10 million to 11 million of these chains were shared by at least two donors. Raw reads were error-corrected and collapsed into unique sequences by a nearest-neighbor algorithm in which closely related sequences were merged to remove PCR and sequencing errors. CDR3 sequences were aligned to IMGT reference sequences to assign V, D and J gene segments. Each retained sequence needed at least a six-nucleotide match to both a V gene segment and a J gene segment. Rearrangements were called productive when the CDR3 lacked stop codons and stayed in frame with V and J; all others were non-productive. Following IMGT convention, CDR3 was defined as the stretch from the second conserved V-encoded cysteine up to the conserved J-encoded phenylalanine. The earlier analysis of about 590 of the donors excluded sequences that lacked an unambiguous match to a single V gene segment. In an earlier analysis of roughly 600 of the donors, a V segment was called functional when productive rearrangements were above 56.7%, and segregating when the standard deviation between donors exceeded 5%. A statistical classification framework was built to diagnose cytomegalovirus status from the catalog of TCR beta chain sequences. In a later analysis, TCR nucleotide sequences were compared against IMGT/GENE-DB human TR gene sequences so that V and J genes could be assigned. A later analysis assigned CDR3 sequences and most-parsimonious VDJ recombination scenarios with the TCRdist pipeline. In a later analysis, each TCR beta chain was defined by its CDR3 amino acid sequence together with its V-gene family, and reads without a unique V-gene family were excluded. To address suspected cross-contamination and a sequencing artifact, a later analysis removed under 600 highly shared, low-generation-probability nucleotide sequences. For each public chain, a later analysis derived a clonal expansion index from normalized ranks of inferred template counts within each repertoire. Generation probabilities in a later analysis came from a VDJ recombination model fitted to out-of-frame rearrangements, and those results were checked against IGoR. Hypergeometric tests were used in a later analysis to score TCR-TCR, TCR-HLA and TCR-CMV co-occurrence, with a repertoire-size bias correction applied to the TCR pairs. False discovery rates were estimated in a later analysis by permuting HLA or CMV assignments 20 times. A later analysis grouped co-occurring TCRs with DBSCAN, adding TCRdist sequence similarity when clustering within HLA-allele-positive subsets. Repertoires with fewer than 30,000 or more than 120,000 public chains were left out of co-occurrence clustering, as were four to six repertoires with anomalous nucleotide sharing. TCRdb limited this immuneACCESS table to in-frame rearrangements with V and J called. A share of clones is missing; checked studies link under half to unresolved V genes, and the rest is unexplained. From that table come the V and J calls and clone size; the DNA was used to work out D and trimming. Across this sample there are over 85,000 clones, with 60% to 80% seen only once. Roughly 3% of the sample lies in the top ten.

The cohort consisted of approximately 670 healthy bone marrow donors. At the time of sampling, all cohort members were nominally healthy, though unrecorded immune exposures were likely present. The donor tested CMV seronegative, placing the donor among the 350 or so seronegative members of the cohort. A peripheral blood sample was provided by each donor, and peripheral blood mononuclear cells were used for TCR beta sequencing. The Qiagen DNeasy Blood Extraction Kit was used to extract genomic DNA from the blood cell samples. V drops 2 bases and J drops 1 base, leaving 9 bases in between. CDR1 and CDR2, per the germline V gene (reference sequence), are LNHNV and YYDKDF. The CDR3 contains 14 residues, cysteine and phenylalanine counted. The entry retains the CDR3 DNA only, 42 bases that are in frame from base 1. Remarks on this clone: Its target antigen remains unknown. No per-base quality is available; no much larger clone lies one base away.

The paper as a whole reports these results and caveats: A cluster of highly shared sequence variants was judged likely to be a technical artifact of the sequencing pipeline. A further reported finding was that TCR beta sequences accurately predicted the HLA-A and HLA-B alleles for most subjects in the first cohort. Linkage disequilibrium might explain the correlated functional status among segregating V segments, but an unknown experimental factor could not be excluded. The classifier was reported to diagnose cytomegalovirus status with high specificity and sensitivity in both the original and validation cohorts. The authors suggested that the approach could potentially be extended to other disease states and immunological phenotypes. In a later analysis, TCR association rates were found to vary across HLA loci, with the most associated TCRs seen for DRB1 alleles and the fewest for HLA-C alleles. Because some donors lacked HLA typing at each locus, the association tests relied only on the typed subset. A later genetic analysis associated a missense DCLRE1C variant with V-gene and J-gene trimming of TCR beta chains, and an independent cohort replicated the association. In an earlier analysis of about 540 of the donors, most TCR beta V segments were observed in productive rearrangements about 87% or about 30% of the time, broadly matching IMGT annotations. Immune exposure information for the cohort was limited to CMV serostatus. When HLA alleles, especially DR and DQ, strongly co-occurred, attributing TCR associations to individual alleles was difficult. Some IMGT-functional V segments, including TRBV6-2 and TRBV6-3, could not be told apart with the 87-base-pair reads, so those segments were excluded. The study gave a list of over 150 TCR beta chains associated with cytomegalovirus. In vitro tests confirmed that a few of the cytomegalovirus-associated TCR beta chains recognize cytomegalovirus antigens. Because counts were too low, about 18 rarely observed V segments, including chromosome 9 orphons, were left out of the earlier analysis of approximately 500 of the donors. Only TCR beta chains were sequenced in this cohort, and the absence of alpha or paired-chain data limited detectable features. Roughly uniform sequencing depth across donors was assumed in presence/absence analyses, although this assumption may not hold. While some public TCRs were present in many individuals, most TCR sequences turned up only very rarely across donors. In a later analysis, several top co-occurrence clusters were reported to appear linked to parvovirus B19, influenza, CMV and Epstein-Barr virus. Compared with the roughly 670-donor mean, donors in an Asian-associated ancestry cluster had fewer N-insertions in productive TCRs, according to a later genetic analysis. In a later analysis, most CMV-associated TCR beta chains were found to appear HLA-restricted, with HLA associations seemingly driven largely by CMV exposure. A later analysis associated 15,000 to 20,000 TCR beta sequences with specific HLA alleles at a false discovery rate of 0.05. In a later analysis, HLA-associated TCR beta chains were found to be more clonally expanded and to have lower generation probabilities than equally common non-associated chains.

This receptor chain uses TRBV15 and TRBJ2-7; the D gene is perhaps TRBD1, on 7 matching bases. This clonotype was obtained from a man aged 35-49 years in good health and CMV-seronegative. The sample consisted of PBMCs. The nucleotide sequence reads as follows: TGTGCCACCAGCAGATCAGGGGGGTCCTACGAGCAGTACTTC. Translation gives CATSRSGGSYEQYF.